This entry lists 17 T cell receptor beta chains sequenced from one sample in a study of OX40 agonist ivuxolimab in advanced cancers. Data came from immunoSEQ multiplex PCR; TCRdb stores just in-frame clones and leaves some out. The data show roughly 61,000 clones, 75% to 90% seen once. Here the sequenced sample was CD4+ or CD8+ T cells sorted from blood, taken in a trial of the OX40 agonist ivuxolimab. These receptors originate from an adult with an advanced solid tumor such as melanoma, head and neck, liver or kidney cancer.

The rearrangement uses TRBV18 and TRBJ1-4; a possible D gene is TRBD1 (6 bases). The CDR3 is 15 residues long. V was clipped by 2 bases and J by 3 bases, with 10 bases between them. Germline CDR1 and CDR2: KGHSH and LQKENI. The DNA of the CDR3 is TGTGCCAGCTCACCAGACAGGAGTGCTAATGAAAAACTGTTTTTT. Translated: CASSPDRSANEKLFF.

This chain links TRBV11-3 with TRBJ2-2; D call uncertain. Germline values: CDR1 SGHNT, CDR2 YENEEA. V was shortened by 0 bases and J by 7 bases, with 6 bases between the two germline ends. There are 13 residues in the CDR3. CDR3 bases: TGTGCCAGCAGCTTAGATTTTAACGGGGAGCTGTTTTTT. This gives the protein CASSLDFNGELFF.

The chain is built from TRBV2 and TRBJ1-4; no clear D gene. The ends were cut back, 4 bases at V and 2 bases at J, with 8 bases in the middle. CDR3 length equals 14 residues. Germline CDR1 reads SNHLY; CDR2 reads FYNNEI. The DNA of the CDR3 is TGTGCCAGCAGTGCCGGCAGGACTAATGAAAAACTGTTTTTT. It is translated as CASSAGRTNEKLFF.

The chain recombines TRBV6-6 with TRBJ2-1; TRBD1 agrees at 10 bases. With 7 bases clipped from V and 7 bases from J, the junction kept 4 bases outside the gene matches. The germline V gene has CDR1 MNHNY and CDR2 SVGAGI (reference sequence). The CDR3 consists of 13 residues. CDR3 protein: CASNRDRGNEQFF. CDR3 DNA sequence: TGTGCCAGCAACCGGGACAGGGGAAATGAGCAGTTCTTC.

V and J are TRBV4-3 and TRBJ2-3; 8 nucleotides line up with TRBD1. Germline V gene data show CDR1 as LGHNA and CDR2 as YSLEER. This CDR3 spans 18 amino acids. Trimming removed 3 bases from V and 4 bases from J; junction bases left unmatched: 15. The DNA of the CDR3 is TGCGCCAGCAGCCATACTAGCCCCCGGGGACAGGCCCCAGATACGCAGTATTTT. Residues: CASSHTSPRGQAPDTQYF.

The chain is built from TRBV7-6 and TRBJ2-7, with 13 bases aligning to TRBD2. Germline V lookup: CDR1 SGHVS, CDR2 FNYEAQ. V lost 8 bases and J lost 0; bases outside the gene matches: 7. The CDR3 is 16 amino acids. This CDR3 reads CASYPGTSGTSYEQYF. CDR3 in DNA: TGTGCCAGCTACCCCGGGACTAGCGGGACCTCCTACGAGCAGTACTTC.

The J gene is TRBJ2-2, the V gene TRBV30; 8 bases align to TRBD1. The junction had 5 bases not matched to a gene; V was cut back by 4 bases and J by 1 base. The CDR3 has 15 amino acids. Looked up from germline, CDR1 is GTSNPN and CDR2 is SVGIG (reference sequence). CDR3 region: CAWTGQGWNTGELFF. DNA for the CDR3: TGTGCCTGGACTGGACAGGGCTGGAACACCGGGGAGCTGTTTTTT.

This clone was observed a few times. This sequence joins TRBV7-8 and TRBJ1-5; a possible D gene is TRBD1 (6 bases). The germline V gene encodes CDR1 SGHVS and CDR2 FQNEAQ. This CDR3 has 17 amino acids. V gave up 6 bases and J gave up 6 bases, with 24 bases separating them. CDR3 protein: CASSYKRTGTGGQPQHF. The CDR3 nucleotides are TGTGCCAGCAGTTACAAACGCACAGGGACCGGAGGTCAGCCCCAGCATTTT.

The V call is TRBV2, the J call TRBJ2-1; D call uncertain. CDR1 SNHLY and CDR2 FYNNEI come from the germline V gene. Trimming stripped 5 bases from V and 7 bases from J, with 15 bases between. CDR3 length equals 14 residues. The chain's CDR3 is CASSPRRSYNEQFF. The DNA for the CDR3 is TGTGCCAGCAGTCCCCGACGGTCTTATAATGAGCAGTTCTTC.

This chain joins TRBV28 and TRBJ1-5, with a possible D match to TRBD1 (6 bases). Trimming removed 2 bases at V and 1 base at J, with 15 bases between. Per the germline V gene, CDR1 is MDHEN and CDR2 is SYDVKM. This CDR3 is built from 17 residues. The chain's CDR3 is CASSLAGEAESNQPQHF. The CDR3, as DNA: TGTGCCAGCAGTTTAGCAGGGGAGGCGGAAAGCAATCAGCCCCAGCATTTT.

The CDR3 loop reads CASSELTGLDGYTF. The CDR3 region has the DNA TGTGCCAGCAGTGAGCTGACAGGTCTGGATGGCTACACCTTC. The chain joins TRBV2 to TRBJ1-2; D perhaps matches TRBD1 (6 bases). Trimming removed 3 bases at V and 6 bases at J, with 14 bases between. There are 14 residues in the CDR3. Germline assignment: CDR1 SNHLY and CDR2 FYNNEI.

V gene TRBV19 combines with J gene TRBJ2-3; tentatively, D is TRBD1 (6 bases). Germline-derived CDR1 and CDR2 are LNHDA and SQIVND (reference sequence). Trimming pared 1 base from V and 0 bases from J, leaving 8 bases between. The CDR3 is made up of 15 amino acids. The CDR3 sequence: CASSIGGHSTDTQYF. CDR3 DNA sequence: TGTGCCAGTAGTATAGGGGGACATAGCACAGATACGCAGTATTTT.

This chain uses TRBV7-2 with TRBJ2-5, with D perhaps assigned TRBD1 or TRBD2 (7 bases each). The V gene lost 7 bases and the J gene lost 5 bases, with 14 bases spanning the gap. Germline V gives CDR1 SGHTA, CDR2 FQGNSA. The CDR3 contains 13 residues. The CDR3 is CASTGRGGETQYF. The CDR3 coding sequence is TGTGCCAGCACCGGCAGGGGGGGGGAGACCCAGTACTTC.

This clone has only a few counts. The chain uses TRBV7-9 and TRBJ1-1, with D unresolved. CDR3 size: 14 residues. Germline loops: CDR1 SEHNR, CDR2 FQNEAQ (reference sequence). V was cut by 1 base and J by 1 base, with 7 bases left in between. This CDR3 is CASSLGQTNTEAFF. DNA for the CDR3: TGTGCCAGCAGCTTAGGGCAGACGAACACTGAAGCTTTCTTT. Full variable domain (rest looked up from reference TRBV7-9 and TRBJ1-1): DTGVSQNPRHKITKRGQNVTFRCDPISEHNRLYWYRQTLGQGPEFLTYFQNEAQLEKSRLLSDRFSAERPKGSFSTLEIQRTEQGDSAMYLCASSLGQTNTEAFFGQGTRLTVV.

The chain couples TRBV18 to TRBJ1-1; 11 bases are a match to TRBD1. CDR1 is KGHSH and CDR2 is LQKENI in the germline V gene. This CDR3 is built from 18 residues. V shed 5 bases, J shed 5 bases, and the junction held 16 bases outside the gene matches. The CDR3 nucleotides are TGTGCCAGCTCATCGTTGACCGGGACAGGGGGATGGGGAACTGAAGCTTTCTTT. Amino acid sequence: CASSSLTGTGGWGTEAFF.

The CDR3 DNA is TGTGCCAGCACCTCTAGCGTCGGGGACACCGGGGAGCTGTTTTTT. Amino acid sequence: CASTSSVGDTGELFF. The V and J genes are TRBV6-6 and TRBJ2-2, with D maybe TRBD2 (6 bases). This CDR3 contains 15 residues. V shed 7 bases and J shed 3 bases, with 15 bases lying between them. CDR1 and CDR2 from the germline V gene are MNHNY and SVGAGI (reference sequence).

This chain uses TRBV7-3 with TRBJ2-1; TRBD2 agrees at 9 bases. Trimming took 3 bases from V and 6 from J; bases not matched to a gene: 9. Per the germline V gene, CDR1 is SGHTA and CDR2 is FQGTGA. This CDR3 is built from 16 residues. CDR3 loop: CASSFRGGGALNEQFF. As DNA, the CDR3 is TGTGCCAGCAGCTTTCGTGGCGGGGGGGCCCTCAATGAGCAGTTCTTC.